This T cell receptor beta chain is drawn from a study of beta chain features in type 1 diabetes. General study results and limits: All four CD4+ subsets of Type 1 diabetes patients contained TCRB CDR3s that were moderately but significantly shorter.

The CDR3 totals 16 residues. Trimming took off 3 bases at V and 7 bases at J, with 20 bases between the two ends. Germline V lookup: CDR1 SGDLS, CDR2 YYNGEE. The investigators reverse transcribed all of the isolated RNA, so they sequenced expressed TCRB transcripts. The assay was immunoSEQ multiplex PCR, and TCRdb's table has in-frame clones only and misses some. The table shows 250,000 to 350,000 clones, with 15% occurring only once. Comment on this clone: The antigen is undetermined.

This TCR came from a man aged 18 to 30 with type 1 diabetes. Source material: naive CD4+ T cells from blood. The chain carries TRBV9 and TRBJ2-1; D is undetermined. CDR3 coding DNA: TGTGCCAGCAGCGAGATCCGGGTTGACTCCGAAAATGAGCAGTTCTTC. It codes for CASSEIRVDSENEQFF.